This TCR beta chain was profiled in a study of T cell responses to AZD1222 COVID-19 vaccine. Note on this clone: As yet, its antigen is unknown.

TCRdb's table, derived via immunoSEQ multiplex PCR, lists solely in-frame clones and lacks some. The table has 95,000 to 150,000 clones, over 75% seen once. CDR3 length: 19 amino acids. The ends were cut back, 3 bases at V and 3 bases at J, with 26 bases in the middle. The germline gives CDR1 MDHEN, CDR2 SYDVKM. The study's findings and limits: Regions left unmutated in variants are reportedly the target of nearly half of spike-specific TCRs. Baseline seropositivity characterized only a handful of AZD1222 recipients. Dominant CD4 TCR responses targeted spike regions 160-218 and 743-854.

This clonotype originated in an adult in good health. Sequencing used peripheral blood, obtained on day 0 of AZD1222 vaccination. J is TRBJ1-1 and V is TRBV28; D is ambiguous. The CDR3 loop reads CASSFADQRGLLVDTEAFF. In DNA form, the CDR3 reads TGTGCCAGCAGTTTCGCTGACCAGCGAGGCCTCCTGGTTGACACTGAAGCTTTCTTT.